The T cell receptor (beta chain) described here comes from a study of tumor and adjacent non-tumor tissue in lung cancer. RNA was extracted from bulk tissue without any cell sorting. More than 3 cm separated this lung sample from the edge of the tumor. TCRbeta libraries were built with three rounds of nested PCR, modified from ARM-PCR. MiXCR was run by TCRdb on the multiplex PCR reads, yielding one entry per CDR3 protein. This table has almost 75,000 distinct CDR3 sequences, about two thirds appearing once. Germline V gene data show CDR1 as SGHKS and CDR2 as YYEKEE (reference sequence). The V gene lost 1 base and the J gene lost 5 bases, with 13 bases spanning the gap. This CDR3 has 14 residues.

The TCR originated in a woman in her forties or fifties with non-small cell lung cancer. Sequencing was done on a sample of distant non-tumor lung tissue. The genes are TRBV5-5 and TRBJ2-7, with D perhaps matching TRBD1 (5 bases). DNA for the CDR3: TGTGCCAGCAGCTTGCAGAAGGGGTGCCACGAGCAGTACTTC. It yields the protein CASSLQKGCHEQYF. Using reference TRBV5-5 and TRBJ2-7 for the parts outside the CDR3, the full variable domain is DAGVTQSPTHLIKTRGQQVTLRCSPISGHKSVSWYQQVLGQGPQFIFQYYEKEERGRGNFPDRFSARQFPNYSSELNVNALLLGDSALYLCASSLQKGCHEQYFGPGTRLTVT.